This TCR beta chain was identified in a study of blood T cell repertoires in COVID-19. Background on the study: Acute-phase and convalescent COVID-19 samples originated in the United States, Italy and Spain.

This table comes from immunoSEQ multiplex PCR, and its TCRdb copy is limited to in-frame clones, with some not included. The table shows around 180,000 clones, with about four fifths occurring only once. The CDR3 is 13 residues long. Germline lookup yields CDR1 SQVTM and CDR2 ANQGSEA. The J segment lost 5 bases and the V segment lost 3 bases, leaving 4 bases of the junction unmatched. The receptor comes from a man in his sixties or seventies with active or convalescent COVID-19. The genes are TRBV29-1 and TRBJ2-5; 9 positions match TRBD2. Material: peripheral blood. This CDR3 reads CSVERGGRETQYF. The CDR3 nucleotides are TGCAGCGTTGAGCGGGGGGGCCGGGAGACCCAGTACTTC.